These 25 T cell receptor beta chains were sequenced from one sample in a study of blood T cell repertoires in COVID-19. Profiling relied on immunoSEQ multiplex PCR, and the TCRdb table lists in-frame clones only, not all of them. The sample includes some 200,000 clones, approximately 85% of them seen just once. Sequenced: peripheral blood. The receptors were sampled from a woman in her 70s with COVID-19, enrolled during active disease.

This clone was counted a single time. The chain carries TRBV7-6 and TRBJ1-1; 7 nucleotides match TRBD1. Trimming took 8 bases from V and 1 from J; bases not matched to a gene: 4. Looked up from germline, CDR1 is SGHVS and CDR2 is FNYEAQ. There are 13 residues in the CDR3. CDR3 nucleotides: TGTGCCAGCGGAAGGACAGGGAACACTGAAGCTTTCTTT. Translation: CASGRTGNTEAFF.

DNA for the CDR3: TGTGCCAGCAGTGAATTACAGCGGGGAAGGGGGGAGCTGTTTTTT. This gives the protein CASSELQRGRGELFF. The chain uses TRBV25-1 and TRBJ2-2; TRBD2 matches at 7 bases. The CDR3 length is 15 residues. The germline CDR1 and CDR2 sequences are MGHDK and SYGVNS. Germline trimming cut 1 base from V and 8 bases from J; bases unmatched to any gene: 7.

The V and J genes are TRBV3-1 (or the pseudogene TRBV3-2) and TRBJ1-1; D gene uncertain. The germline V and J ends were trimmed by 8 bases and 6 bases, with 16 bases remaining between them. The CDR3 sequence is 13 residues long. Germline assignment: CDR1 LGHDT and CDR2 YNNKEL (reference sequence). The chain's CDR3 is CASSLSFPAEAFF. CDR3 sequence (DNA): TGTGCCAGCTCACTGTCGTTTCCCGCTGAAGCTTTCTTT.

The chain is built from TRBV7-2 and TRBJ2-1; the D is unclear. The CDR3 totals 13 residues. Germline V gene sequence: CDR1 SGHTA, CDR2 FQGNSA. The V and J ends lost 2 bases and 8 bases respectively, with 10 bases between them. The CDR3 reads CASSLPPRYEQFF. DNA for the CDR3: TGTGCCAGCAGCTTACCCCCTAGGTATGAGCAGTTCTTC.

V is TRBV18 and J is TRBJ1-2; D gene uncertain. Germline CDR1 is KGHSH and CDR2 is LQKENI. V was shortened by 2 bases and J by 1 base, with 11 bases between the two germline ends. The CDR3 has 15 residues. For the CDR3, the DNA is TGTGCCAGCTCACCATCGACACCTTTTAACTATGGCTACACCTTC. Translation gives CASSPSTPFNYGYTF.

The V call is TRBV6-5, the J call TRBJ1-1; D is perhaps TRBD1 (5 bases). Germline-derived CDR1 and CDR2 are MNHEY and SVGAGI. Trimming pared 2 bases from V and 10 bases from J, leaving 17 bases between. This CDR3 region has 14 residues. The CDR3 nucleotides are TGTGCCAGCAGTTACACGCTGGGGCGGGATAGAGCTTTCTTT. This encodes CASSYTLGRDRAFF.

V and J are TRBV6-6 and TRBJ2-3, with a tentative D call TRBD2 (6 bases). This CDR3 is built from 14 residues. Germline CDR1 and CDR2: MNHNY and SVGAGI (reference sequence). V was trimmed by 1 base and J by 3 bases, leaving 8 bases between them. CDR3 in amino acids: CASSYLGGTDTQYF. CDR3 DNA: TGTGCCAGCAGTTACTTGGGGGGAACAGATACGCAGTATTTT.

Notes on this clone: Other DNA sequences within the sample encode an identical CDR3. The rearrangement links TRBV6-5 to TRBJ2-7, with TRBD2 matching over 10 bases. The V gene end was trimmed by 0 bases and the J gene end by 2 bases; junction bases not matched to a gene: 1. CDR1 and CDR2 from the germline V gene are MNHEY and SVGAGI. This CDR3 is 15 amino acids long. Written as DNA, the CDR3 is TGTGCCAGCAGTTACTCCCTAGCGGGGGCCTACGAGCAGTACTTC. It yields the protein CASSYSLAGAYEQYF.

V is TRBV30 and J is TRBJ1-3; maybe TRBD1 (5 bases). Per germline, CDR1 GTSNPN and CDR2 SVGIG (reference sequence). V was cut by 3 bases and J by 4 bases, with 19 bases left in between. The CDR3 sequence is 16 residues long. The chain's CDR3 is CAWRVDSAAWGNTIYF. As DNA, the CDR3 is TGTGCCTGGAGGGTCGACAGCGCGGCGTGGGGAAACACCATATATTTT.

V is TRBV9 and J is TRBJ2-1, with 7 positions matching TRBD2. Per germline, CDR1 SGDLS and CDR2 YYNGEE. The V gene end was trimmed by 3 bases and the J gene end by 6 bases; junction bases not matched to a gene: 9. This CDR3 is built from 15 residues. CDR3 DNA: TGTGCCAGCAGCGCCTCTAGCGGAGAGGTCAATGAGCAGTTCTTC. As protein: CASSASSGEVNEQFF.

The V call is TRBV2, the J call TRBJ2-7; 11 bases are a match to TRBD2. With 11 bases clipped from V and 2 bases from J, the junction kept 8 bases outside the gene matches. Germline loops: CDR1 SNHLY, CDR2 FYNNEI. CDR3 length equals 14 residues. The CDR3 region is CAGGGTSGTYEQYF. The DNA of the CDR3 is TGTGCCGGGGGCGGGACTAGCGGTACCTACGAGCAGTACTTC.

The chain carries TRBV3-1 (or the pseudogene TRBV3-2) and TRBJ2-3; 7 nucleotides align to TRBD2. V shed 0 bases, J shed 3 bases, and the junction held 15 bases outside the gene matches. The V gene's germline CDR1 is LGHDT and CDR2 YNNKEL (reference sequence). The CDR3 runs 19 residues. CDR3 protein: CASSQDRAAGEFWTDTQYF. CDR3 bases: TGTGCCAGCAGCCAAGATCGGGCCGCGGGAGAGTTCTGGACAGATACGCAGTATTTT.

V and J are TRBV19 and TRBJ2-7; D gene unclear. The CDR3 contains 13 residues. Trimming removed 10 bases at V and 0 bases at J, with 13 bases between. Germline V gene data show CDR1 as LNHDA and CDR2 as SQIVND (reference sequence). This CDR3 reads CATAIPSSYEQYF. The DNA of the CDR3 is TGTGCCACCGCAATACCTAGCTCCTACGAGCAGTACTTC.

This clone has only one observation. The chain links TRBV3-1 (or the pseudogene TRBV3-2) to TRBJ2-7; 8 positions agree with TRBD1. This CDR3 has 14 amino acids. Germline CDR1 LGHDT, CDR2 YNNKEL (reference sequence). Trimming removed 1 base from V and 4 bases from J; junction bases left unmatched: 3. CDR3 in amino acids: CASSQGQGRYEQYF. The CDR3 coding sequence is TGTGCCAGCAGCCAAGGACAGGGGAGGTACGAGCAGTACTTC.

This chain uses TRBV19 with TRBJ1-2; TRBD1 is a possible D gene (6 bases). This CDR3 spans 15 amino acids. Trimming pared 5 bases from V and 0 bases from J, leaving 13 bases between. Germline V gene lookup returns CDR1 LNHDA and CDR2 SQIVND (reference sequence). The CDR3 DNA sequence: TGTGCCAGTAGTCAACCGAGGACAGCTAACTATGGCTACACCTTC. Translated: CASSQPRTANYGYTF.

V gene TRBV19 combines with J gene TRBJ1-5, with 8 bases identical to TRBD1. Trimming cost V 7 bases and J 1 base; bases outside gene matches: 9. Germline lookup yields CDR1 LNHDA and CDR2 SQIVND (reference sequence). The CDR3 length is 16 residues. The CDR3 region has the DNA TGTGCCAGTAACGCCATAGCAGGGGGCAGCAATCAGCCCCAGCATTTT. Amino acid sequence: CASNAIAGGSNQPQHF.

This chain joins TRBV27 and TRBJ2-7; TRBD2 matches 11 bases. J was trimmed by 4 bases and V by 3 bases; bases with no gene match: 8. This CDR3 has 16 amino acids. Per germline, CDR1 MNHEY and CDR2 SMNVEV (reference sequence). Here the CDR3 DNA reads TGTGCCAGCAGTTTGACTAGCGGGAATAAGGTGTACGAGCAGTACTTC. Translating gives CASSLTSGNKVYEQYF.

V is TRBV19 and J is TRBJ1-2, with 10 bases lining up with TRBD1. Germline V CDR1 and CDR2: LNHDA, SQIVND (reference sequence). Germline trimming cut 4 bases from V and 7 bases from J; bases unmatched to any gene: 9. The CDR3 has 15 residues. The CDR3 protein is CASSSSRDRGSGYTF. CDR3 sequence (DNA): TGTGCCAGTAGTAGTTCGAGGGACAGGGGTTCTGGCTACACCTTC.

With respect to this clone: Other DNA sequences in this sample translate to the same CDR3. V and J are TRBV15 and TRBJ1-2; maybe TRBD1 (5 bases). CDR3 size: 13 residues. The germline V and J ends were trimmed by 5 bases and 2 bases, with 9 bases remaining between them. Germline V gene lookup returns CDR1 LNHNV and CDR2 YYDKDF (reference sequence). DNA of the CDR3: TGTGCCACCAGCTCAGACAGAAACTATGGCTACACCTTC. Residues: CATSSDRNYGYTF.

This rearrangement joins TRBV3-1 (or the pseudogene TRBV3-2) to TRBJ2-5; D gene uncertain. CDR3 length equals 16 residues. Germline-derived CDR1 and CDR2 are LGHDT and YNNKEL (reference sequence). V was shortened by 2 bases and J by 1 base, with 14 bases between the two germline ends. CDR3 protein: CASSQTPEQSQETQYF. The CDR3 region has the DNA TGTGCCAGCAGCCAAACCCCAGAACAGAGCCAAGAGACCCAGTACTTC.

The rearrangement uses TRBV7-9 and TRBJ2-7; D is uncertain. Germline CDR1 reads SEHNR; CDR2 reads FQNEAQ (reference sequence). V was cut by 0 bases and J by 2 bases, with 8 bases left in between. CDR3 length: 14 residues. The CDR3 bases are TGTGCCAGCAGCTTAGCATTAGAGCCCTACGAGCAGTACTTC. Its protein product is CASSLALEPYEQYF. Filled out from reference TRBV7-9 and TRBJ2-7, the complete variable domain reads DTGVSQNPRHKITKRGQNVTFRCDPISEHNRLYWYRQTLGQGPEFLTYFQNEAQLEKSRLLSDRFSAERPKGSFSTLEIQRTEQGDSAMYLCASSLALEPYEQYFGPGTRLTVT.

This chain links TRBV7-9 with TRBJ2-5; 9 nucleotides match TRBD1. V dropped 11 bases and J dropped 5; count of bases not matched to a gene: 9. CDR3 length equals 13 residues. Looked up from germline, CDR1 is SEHNR and CDR2 is FQNEAQ (reference sequence). The DNA of the CDR3 is TGTGCCGCGATGGACAGGGGCGGTGAGACCCAGTACTTC. It yields the protein CAAMDRGGETQYF. Full variable domain (missing parts from reference TRBV7-9 and TRBJ2-5): DTGVSQNPRHKITKRGQNVTFRCDPISEHNRLYWYRQTLGQGPEFLTYFQNEAQLEKSRLLSDRFSAERPKGSFSTLEIQRTEQGDSAMYLCAAMDRGGETQYFGPGTRLLVL.

This chain joins TRBV7-3 and TRBJ2-3; 7 positions match TRBD2. The J segment lost 5 bases and the V segment lost 1 base, leaving 9 bases of the junction unmatched. Germline V gene sequence: CDR1 SGHTA, CDR2 FQGTGA. The CDR3 spans 16 residues. The CDR3 DNA is TGTGCCAGCAGCTTAAGGTCGCGCGGGGGTAGAGATACGCAGTATTTT. Residues: CASSLRSRGGRDTQYF.

The chain has TRBV21-1 and TRBJ2-5; whether TRBD1, the table's D call, matches the DNA was not checked. TRBV21-1 is noted as a pseudogene. The CDR3 is 16 residues long. This chain's CDR3 is CASKMDRVRGQETQYF. The CDR3 DNA sequence: TGTGCCAGCAAGATGGACAGGGTACGGGGACAAGAGACCCAGTACTTC.

V gene TRBV5-1 combines with J gene TRBJ1-2; unclear D gene. V was shortened by 1 base and J by 2 bases, with 6 bases between the two germline ends. This CDR3 has 13 residues. Germline loops: CDR1 SGHRS, CDR2 YFSETQ. The CDR3 loop reads CASSLWENYGYTF. The DNA of the CDR3 is TGCGCCAGCAGCTTGTGGGAGAACTATGGCTACACCTTC. The full variable domain, in which reference TRBV5-1 and TRBJ1-2 provide the parts outside the CDR3, is KAGVTQTPRYLIKTRGQQVTLSCSPISGHRSVSWYQQTPGQGLQFLFEYFSETQRNKGNFPGRFSGRQFSNSRSEMNVSTLELGDSALYLCASSLWENYGYTFGSGTRLTVV.